The 17 T cell receptor beta chains below come from one sample, sequenced in a study. TCRdb re-derived calls from the 5' RACE reads in MiXCR, one entry per CDR3 protein. The data contain about 62,000 distinct CDR3 sequences, almost 30% of them singletons. Sequenced material: tumor-infiltrating naive CD4+ T cells sorted from the breast tumor. Specified subset: naive CD4+ T cells, CD4+CD45RA+CD25-. The receptors shown here come from a female donor with breast cancer.

The chain uses TRBV7-2 and TRBJ1-5; D perhaps matches TRBD1 (5 bases). The CDR3 totals 15 residues. With 3 bases removed from V and 3 bases from J, the gap between germline ends came to 12 bases. Germline V gene sequence: CDR1 SGHTA, CDR2 FQGNSA. The DNA of the CDR3 is TGTGCCAGCAGCTTTACAGGACTGTTCAATCAGCCCCAGCATTTT. Encoded protein: CASSFTGLFNQPQHF.

This clonotype was seen repeatedly, ten times or more. The chain uses TRBV7-8 and TRBJ1-5; D possibly corresponds to TRBD1 (6 bases). Germline V lookup: CDR1 SGHVS, CDR2 FQNEAQ. The CDR3 length is 14 residues. Deletions cut 5 bases from V and 2 bases from J, with 10 bases between. In DNA form, the CDR3 reads TGTGCCAGCAGCCCGGGACAAGGCAATCAGCCCCAGCATTTT. It specifies CASSPGQGNQPQHF.

The rearrangement uses TRBV12-3 or TRBV12-4 and TRBJ1-1, with D tentatively TRBD1 (5 bases). There are 13 residues in the CDR3. With 7 bases removed from V and 3 bases from J, the gap between germline ends came to 12 bases. Here the CDR3 reads CASTGRGDTEAFF. Here the CDR3 DNA reads TGTGCCAGCACCGGAAGAGGGGACACTGAAGCTTTCTTT.

This clonotype was detected only a few times. The chain joins TRBV4-1 to TRBJ2-5; the D is unclear. The CDR3 runs to 15 residues. Trimming left V 1 base short and J 4 bases short, with 13 bases between. Germline CDR1 reads MGHRA; CDR2 reads YSYEKL. The CDR3: CASSQGLRSGETQYF. DNA of the CDR3: TGCGCCAGCAGCCAAGGGTTAAGGAGTGGAGAGACCCAGTACTTC.

Comment on this clonotype: Being one base from a much bigger clone, this may be a read error. The V and J genes are TRBV6-1 and TRBJ2-1; 8 bases map to TRBD2. This CDR3 comprises 16 residues. V was clipped by 8 bases and J by 2 bases; unmatched bases: 11. Germline CDR1 MNHNS, CDR2 SASEGT. The CDR3 loop is CASGPLGGRPYNEQFF. The CDR3 nucleotides are TGTGCCAGCGGACCCCTGGGCGGGAGGCCCTACAATGAGCAGTTCTTC.

This clonotype was detected only a few times. This sequence joins TRBV7-6 and TRBJ1-5; D gene uncertain. Germline V gene lookup returns CDR1 SGHVS and CDR2 FNYEAQ. With 1 base removed from V and 2 bases from J, the gap between germline ends came to 6 bases. The length of the CDR3 is 14 residues. For the CDR3, the DNA is TGTGCCAGCAGCTTAGGGGCAGGCAATCAGCCCCAGCATTTT. Translated: CASSLGAGNQPQHF.

A few counts support this clonotype. The chain uses TRBV5-6 and TRBJ2-7, with 11 bases that match TRBD2. From germline, CDR1 is SGHDT and CDR2 YYEEEE. This CDR3 region has 15 residues. V lost 3 bases and J lost 7; bases outside the gene matches: 9. The CDR3 DNA reads as TGTGCCAGCAGCTCGGGGACTAGCGGCATGAGGGAGCAGTACTTC. Its protein is CASSSGTSGMREQYF.

This chain uses TRBV7-2 with TRBJ1-1; 8 bases are shared with TRBD1. The CDR3 covers 14 residues. J was trimmed by 4 bases and V by 6 bases; bases with no gene match: 7. Germline loops: CDR1 SGHTA, CDR2 FQGNSA. CDR3: CASSPRGPSTEAFF. The CDR3 region has the DNA TGTGCCAGCAGTCCCAGGGGGCCGAGCACTGAAGCTTTCTTT.

This chain connects TRBV18 to TRBJ1-2, with D tentatively TRBD1 (6 bases). Looked up from germline, CDR1 is KGHSH and CDR2 is LQKENI. Between the trimmed V and J ends, which lost 6 bases and 3 bases, there was a span of 14 bases. The CDR3 runs to 14 residues. The CDR3 DNA is TGTGCCAGCTCGCCAGGGGTTTGGGACTATGGCTACACCTTC. It translates to CASSPGVWDYGYTF.

This clonotype appeared a few times. This chain uses TRBV2 with TRBJ1-2, with 8 nucleotides matching TRBD1. The CDR3 is 13 residues long. CDR1 is SNHLY, CDR2 FYNNEI, per germline. The junction had 5 bases not matched to a gene; V was cut back by 8 bases and J by 3 bases. CDR3 bases: TGTGCCAGCGCGAACAGGGGGTACTATGGCTACACCTTC. Protein product: CASANRGYYGYTF.

This clonotype was seen once. One end of the junction fails to match germline, which may point to a read error. The V call is TRBV5-5, the J call TRBJ2-7; weak D call: TRBD2 (5 bases). This CDR3 has 15 residues. Germline V lookup: CDR1 SGHKS, CDR2 YYEKEE (reference sequence). The CDR3 nucleotides read TGTGCCAGCCGGGTAGGAAGGCTAGCCTCCTACGGGCAGTACTTC. Translated, it gives CASRVGRLASYGQYF.

This clonotype was detected only a few times. The genes are TRBV5-1 and TRBJ2-2; 11 bases are a match to TRBD2. The CDR3 totals 16 residues. Losses at the gene ends were 4 bases for V and 4 bases for J; bases not matched to a gene: 6. Per the germline V gene, CDR1 is SGHRS and CDR2 is YFSETQ. The CDR3 DNA reads as TGCGCCAGCAGCCCCGGGACTAGCGGACCCACCGGGGAGCTGTTTTTT. This sequence encodes CASSPGTSGPTGELFF. Using reference TRBV5-1 and TRBJ2-2 for the parts outside the CDR3, the full variable domain is KAGVTQTPRYLIKTRGQQVTLSCSPISGHRSVSWYQQTPGQGLQFLFEYFSETQRNKGNFPGRFSGRQFSNSRSEMNVSTLELGDSALYLCASSPGTSGPTGELFFGEGSRLTVL.

This clonotype turned up a few times. This rearrangement joins TRBV12-3 or TRBV12-4 to TRBJ2-7, with a tentative D call TRBD2 (6 bases). Deletions cut 1 base from V and 3 bases from J, with 13 bases between. The CDR3 loop spans 15 amino acids. Here the CDR3 DNA reads TGTGCCAGCAGTTTAGAGGGCGGGACGGGCTACGAGCAGTACTTC. This gives the protein CASSLEGGTGYEQYF.

The chain combines TRBV30 with TRBJ1-5; no definite D call. Between the trimmed V and J ends, which lost 6 bases and 5 bases, there was a span of 14 bases. Germline assignment: CDR1 GTSNPN and CDR2 SVGIG (reference sequence). The CDR3 sequence is 13 residues long. The chain's CDR3 is CACNAVLDQPQHF. Here the CDR3 DNA reads TGTGCCTGCAACGCAGTACTAGATCAGCCCCAGCATTTT.

This clonotype was observed many times. The CDR3 nucleotides read TGTGCCAGCAGTCGCAGGGGTAGCAACACTGAAGCTTTCTTT. Translated: CASSRRGSNTEAFF. V and J are TRBV6-2 or TRBV6-3 and TRBJ1-1, with D possibly matching TRBD1 (6 bases). Germline values: CDR1 MNHEY, CDR2 SVGEGT. V lost 5 bases, J lost 2 bases, and 12 bases lay in between. The CDR3 covers 14 residues.

Remarks on this clonotype: As the CDR3 is not closed by the conserved phenylalanine or tryptophan, this likely results from a read error. This chain links TRBV18 with TRBJ2-7, with 7 bases aligning to TRBD2. CDR3 length equals 15 residues. Germline V gene lookup returns CDR1 KGHSH and CDR2 LQKENI. With 1 base clipped from V and 2 bases from J, the junction kept 5 bases outside the gene matches. The DNA for the CDR3 is TGTGCCAGCTCACCACGGGCGGGAGAGACCTACGAGCAGTACCTC. Amino acid sequence: CASSPRAGETYEQYL.

The chain joins TRBV29-1 to TRBJ2-7, with D perhaps TRBD1 or TRBD2 (5 bases each). CDR3 length: 15 amino acids. Trimming took 4 bases from V and 0 from J, leaving 16 bases between them. Germline V CDR1 and CDR2: SQVTM, ANQGSEA. DNA of the CDR3: TGCAGCGTTGCTGACCGGGGACCAAGCTCCTACGAGCAGTACTTC. Translating gives CSVADRGPSSYEQYF.